The 20 T cell receptor beta chains below were found in one sample sequenced in a study of T cells in tumors after PD-1 blockade. Method: immunoSEQ multiplex PCR; TCRdb's copy keeps in-frame clones and lacks some. The profile covers roughly 14,000 clones, with 82% appearing a single time and more than 20% taken by the ten largest. The sample in question was PBMCs, obtained after anti-PD-1 treatment. The source is a human donor with basal cell carcinoma.

This clone is medium-sized by share. V gene TRBV24-1 combines with J gene TRBJ2-3; 10 bases map to TRBD2. V was pared by 6 bases and J by 6 bases, with 5 bases of the junction left unmatched. Germline CDR1 is KGHDR and CDR2 is SFDVKD. CDR3 length equals 14 residues. The CDR3 protein is CATSLAGAADTQYF. The CDR3 coding sequence is TGTGCCACCAGTCTAGCGGGAGCGGCTGATACGCAGTATTTT.

The chain uses TRBV29-1 and TRBJ2-7; 10 positions match TRBD2. CDR3 length equals 14 residues. The J segment lost 5 bases and the V segment lost 4 bases, leaving 8 bases of the junction unmatched. CDR1 and CDR2 from the germline V gene are SQVTM and ANQGSEA. CDR3 nucleotides: TGCAGCGTTGGGCCTAGCGGGAGAGGGGACGAGCAGTACTTC. Protein sequence: CSVGPSGRGDEQYF.

The chain is built from TRBV10-3 and TRBJ1-1; 10 bases are a match to TRBD1. This CDR3 has 15 amino acids. CDR1 is ENHRY, CDR2 SYGVKD, per germline. V shed 6 bases and J 4 bases; nucleotides not matched to a gene: 8. The DNA for the CDR3 is TGTGCCATCAGGGCCCCGGACAGGGGGTTCACTGAAGCTTTCTTT. This encodes CAIRAPDRGFTEAFF.

This chain uses TRBV19 with TRBJ2-1; 7 bases are a match to TRBD2. V lost 1 base to trimming and J lost 10 bases; unmatched junction nucleotides: 10. Germline V lookup: CDR1 LNHDA, CDR2 SQIVND (reference sequence). The CDR3 is 15 residues long. The CDR3: CASSIGRRLAVEQFF. The CDR3 DNA is TGTGCCAGTAGTATAGGGAGGAGACTAGCAGTCGAGCAGTTCTTC.

This clone occurred a few times. The gene calls are TRBV27 and TRBJ2-2; 9 nucleotides agree with TRBD1. Germline V CDR1 and CDR2: MNHEY, SMNVEV (reference sequence). CDR3 size: 14 residues. V lost 6 bases and J lost 4; bases outside the gene matches: 3. Written as DNA, the CDR3 is TGTGCCAGCAGGTGGGACAGGGTCACCGGGGAGCTGTTTTTT. Its translation is CASRWDRVTGELFF.

This chain connects TRBV3-1 (or the pseudogene TRBV3-2) to TRBJ2-7; possible D gene TRBD2, 5 bases. With 3 bases removed from V and 4 bases from J, the gap between germline ends came to 19 bases. This CDR3 region has 16 residues. Germline V gives CDR1 LGHDT, CDR2 YNNKEL (reference sequence). CDR3 DNA: TGTGCCAGCAGCCAGAGGGATGGACCTCCCCCGTACGAGCAGTACTTC. This gives the protein CASSQRDGPPPYEQYF.

The genes are TRBV6-5 and TRBJ2-3; possibly TRBD2 for D (6 bases). Trimming shortened V by 0 bases and J by 7 bases, and 17 bases separated the two germline ends. This CDR3 comprises 16 residues. In germline, CDR1 is MNHEY, CDR2 SVGAGI. The CDR3 loop is CASSYSGQAAGYTQYF. The CDR3 coding sequence is TGTGCCAGCAGTTACTCGGGGCAGGCCGCGGGATATACGCAGTATTTT.

V is TRBV18 and J is TRBJ2-1; possibly TRBD1 for D (8 bases). The CDR3 covers 14 residues. Germline CDR1 and CDR2: KGHSH and LQKENI. Between the trimmed V and J ends, which lost 4 bases and 9 bases, there was a span of 16 bases. Here the CDR3 reads CASSLETGEGEQFF. CDR3 nucleotides: TGTGCCAGCTCACTCGAGACAGGGGAGGGTGAGCAGTTCTTC.

The J gene is TRBJ2-1, the V gene TRBV3-1 (or the pseudogene TRBV3-2), with 12 bases matching TRBD2. Unmatched junction bases numbered 10, after V lost 5 bases and J lost 2 bases. Per the germline V gene, CDR1 is LGHDT and CDR2 is YNNKEL (reference sequence). The CDR3 runs 18 residues. The CDR3 nucleotides are TGTGCCAGCAGCGGACTTACGACTAGCGGGAGCACCTACAATGAGCAGTTCTTC. It specifies CASSGLTTSGSTYNEQFF.

This clone is labeled as medium-sized. Germline is not matched at one junction end, which may reflect a read error. The V call is TRBV2, the J call TRBJ2-1, with 7 positions matching TRBD2. This CDR3 region has 19 residues. Germline V gene lookup returns CDR1 SNHLY and CDR2 FYNNEI. Here the CDR3 reads CASCEGWAGEGSSYNEQFF. The CDR3 DNA is TGTGCCAGCTGTGAAGGGTGGGCGGGGGAGGGGAGCTCCTACAATGAGCAGTTCTTC.

This chain connects TRBV11-1 to TRBJ2-7; 9 bases align to TRBD2. After removal of 2 bases from V and 0 bases from J, the junction contained 2 bases not matched to a gene. Germline CDR1 SGHAT, CDR2 FQDESV (reference sequence). The CDR3 spans 15 residues. In DNA, the CDR3 is TGTGCCAGCAGCTTATGGCGGGAGGGCTCCTACGAGCAGTACTTC. As protein: CASSLWREGSYEQYF.

This clone has only one observation. V usage is TRBV9 and J usage is TRBJ2-3, with unresolved D. From germline, CDR1 is SGDLS and CDR2 YYNGEE. Trimming shortened V by 3 bases and J by 2 bases, and 10 bases separated the two germline ends. The CDR3 covers 14 residues. CDR3 sequence: CASSDLGSTDTQYF. CDR3 DNA sequence: TGTGCCAGCAGCGATCTGGGGTCCACAGATACGCAGTATTTT.

The V call is TRBV6-5, the J call TRBJ2-5; 9 bases are shared with TRBD2. The length of the CDR3 is 15 residues. The J segment lost 2 bases and the V segment lost 2 bases, leaving 3 bases of the junction unmatched. Germline loops: CDR1 MNHEY, CDR2 SVGAGI. CDR3 DNA sequence: TGTGCCAGCAGTTACGCTGGACTAGCGCAAGAGACCCAGTACTTC. Translating gives CASSYAGLAQETQYF.

J is TRBJ1-6 and V is TRBV7-2, with unresolved D. There are 13 residues in the CDR3. V was clipped by 0 bases and J by 9 bases, with 6 bases between them. The germline CDR1 and CDR2 sequences are SGHTA and FQGNSA. The CDR3 bases are TGTGCCAGCAGCTTAGCGAGGGCTTCACCCCTCCACTTT. Amino acid sequence: CASSLARASPLHF.

Written as DNA, the CDR3 is TGTGCCAGCAGTCAACAGGGTTTGGCCCAGTACTTC. As protein: CASSQQGLAQYF. The rearrangement links TRBV28 to TRBJ2-5; the D gene is possibly TRBD1 (6 bases). V was trimmed by 5 bases and J by 9 bases, leaving 13 bases between them. The CDR3 sequence is 12 residues long. CDR1 and CDR2 (germline): MDHEN, SYDVKM.

V is TRBV5-5 and J is TRBJ2-4; tentatively, D is TRBD2 (7 bases). CDR3 length equals 15 residues. V was pared by 1 base and J by 6 bases, with 14 bases between. The V gene's germline CDR1 is SGHKS and CDR2 YYEKEE (reference sequence). CDR3 sequence: CASSLPGGLRNIQYF. As DNA, the CDR3 is TGTGCCAGCAGCTTGCCCGGGGGGCTTAGAAACATTCAGTACTTC.

The genes are TRBV2 and TRBJ1-5; perhaps TRBD1 as D (5 bases). The CDR3 covers 13 residues. The V end lost 7 bases, the J end lost 4 bases, and 11 bases lay between the germline ends. Per germline, CDR1 SNHLY and CDR2 FYNNEI. The DNA of the CDR3 is TGTGCCAGCAATCTACAGGAAAATCAGCCCCAGCATTTT. The encoded protein is CASNLQENQPQHF.

The CDR3 spells CASSLIQGNTIYF. The CDR3 DNA follows: TGTGCCAGCAGCTTGATCCAGGGAAACACCATATATTTT. The genes are TRBV5-4 and TRBJ1-3; D gene unclear. This CDR3 has 13 residues. V lost 1 base and J lost 4, with 6 bases in between. Germline V lookup: CDR1 SGHNT, CDR2 YYREEE (reference sequence). The full variable domain, in which reference TRBV5-4 and TRBJ1-3 provide the parts outside the CDR3, is ETGVTQSPTHLIKTRGQQVTLRCSSQSGHNTVSWYQQALGQGPQFIFQYYREEENGRGNFPPRFSGLQFPNYSSELNVNALELDDSALYLCASSLIQGNTIYFGEGSWLTVV.

In DNA form, the CDR3 reads TGCGCCAGCAGCTTGGCCATGGATGGGGCCAACGTCCTGACTTTC. Amino acid sequence: CASSLAMDGANVLTF. This sequence joins TRBV5-1 and TRBJ2-6; no reliable D call. V lost 0 bases and J 3 bases, leaving 7 bases between the germline ends. The CDR3 has 15 amino acids. Germline CDR1 reads SGHRS; CDR2 reads YFSETQ.

This chain uses TRBV3-1 (or the pseudogene TRBV3-2) with TRBJ2-3, with 10 bases identical to TRBD2. Trimming removed 2 bases from V and 2 bases from J; junction bases left unmatched: 4. The CDR3 runs 16 residues. Germline assignment: CDR1 LGHDT and CDR2 YNNKEL (reference sequence). CDR3 protein: CASSQRTSGNTDTQYF. The CDR3 DNA reads as TGTGCCAGCAGCCAAAGGACTAGCGGAAACACAGATACGCAGTATTTT.